Sequencing of this TCR beta chain was carried out in a study of cytomegalovirus exposure and HLA in healthy donors. Germline-derived CDR1 and CDR2 are GTSNPN and SVGIG (reference sequence). Trimming stripped 5 bases from V and 3 bases from J, with 7 bases between. The CDR3 is 12 residues long. PCR amplification relied on 60 Vbeta primers (plus 13 Jbeta primers). This table comes from immunoSEQ multiplex PCR, and its TCRdb copy is limited to in-frame clones, with some not included. This sample's table reports about 140,000 clones. This rearrangement joins TRBV30 to TRBJ2-2, with D possibly being TRBD2 (5 bases). This clonotype was sampled from a male donor in good health and CMV-seronegative. The sample consisted of PBMCs. CDR3 amino acids: CAWEGHTGELFF. The CDR3 DNA reads as TGTGCCTGGGAGGGTCACACCGGGGAGCTGTTTTTT.